The T cell receptor beta chain described here comes from a study of technical replicates of blood from several donors (dated by TCRdb to about 2017). For this clone: The antigen this receptor binds is unknown. The sample holds no much larger clone one base away, and base qualities are not on file.

A distance of 10 bases separates the germline ends of V and J, which lose 5 bases and 5 bases respectively. The CDR3 runs 12 amino acids, cysteine and phenylalanine included. The sequence is cut down to CDR3 DNA, 36 bases in frame from base 1. The CDR1 and CDR2 encoded by the germline V gene are SQVTM and ANQGSEA. Receptors were amplified or captured by the immunoSEQ multiplex PCR assay. Imported from immuneACCESS, the table was reduced by TCRdb to in-frame sequences with V and J called. These copies leave out some clones; in studies compared against another copy, an unresolved V gene accounts for under half, and the cause of the remainder is not known. Present in this sample are tens of thousands of clones, around 94% of which were seen just once. About 0.26% of the sample goes to the ten largest clones.

This clonotype originated in a human donor in good health. The rearranged chain carries TRBV29-1 and TRBJ2-4; TRBD2 is possibly the D segment (5 matching bases). The sample taken for sequencing was T cells isolated from PBMCs. The bases read TGCAGCGTTCGGGGTATAGAAAACATTCAGTACTTC. This translates into CSVRGIENIQYF.